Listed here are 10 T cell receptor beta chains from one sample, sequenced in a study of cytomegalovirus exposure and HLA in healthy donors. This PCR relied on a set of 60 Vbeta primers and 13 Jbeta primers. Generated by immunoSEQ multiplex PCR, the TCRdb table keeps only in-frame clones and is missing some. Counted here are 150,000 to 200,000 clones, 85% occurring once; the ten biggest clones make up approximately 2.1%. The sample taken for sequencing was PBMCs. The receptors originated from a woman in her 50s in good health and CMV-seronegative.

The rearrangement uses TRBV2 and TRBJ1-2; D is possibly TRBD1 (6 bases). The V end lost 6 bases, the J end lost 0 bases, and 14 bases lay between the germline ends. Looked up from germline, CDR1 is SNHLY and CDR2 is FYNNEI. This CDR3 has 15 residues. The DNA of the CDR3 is TGTGCCAGCAGCGGACAGTTCAAAGCTAACTATGGCTACACCTTC. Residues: CASSGQFKANYGYTF.

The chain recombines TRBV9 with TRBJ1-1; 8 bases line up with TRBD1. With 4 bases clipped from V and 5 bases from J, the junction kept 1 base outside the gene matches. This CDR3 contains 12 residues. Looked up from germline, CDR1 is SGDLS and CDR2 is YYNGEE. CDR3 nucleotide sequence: TGTGCCAGCAGCCGACAGGGGACTGAAGCTTTCTTT. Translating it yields CASSRQGTEAFF.

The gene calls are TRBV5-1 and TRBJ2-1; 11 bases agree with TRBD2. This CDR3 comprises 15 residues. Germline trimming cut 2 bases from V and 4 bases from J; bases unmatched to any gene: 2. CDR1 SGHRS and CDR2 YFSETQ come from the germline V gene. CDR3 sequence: CASSLGTSGYNEQFF. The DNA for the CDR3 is TGCGCCAGCAGCTTAGGGACTAGCGGTTACAATGAGCAGTTCTTC. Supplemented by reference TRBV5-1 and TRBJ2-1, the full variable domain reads KAGVTQTPRYLIKTRGQQVTLSCSPISGHRSVSWYQQTPGQGLQFLFEYFSETQRNKGNFPGRFSGRQFSNSRSEMNVSTLELGDSALYLCASSLGTSGYNEQFFGPGTRLTVL.

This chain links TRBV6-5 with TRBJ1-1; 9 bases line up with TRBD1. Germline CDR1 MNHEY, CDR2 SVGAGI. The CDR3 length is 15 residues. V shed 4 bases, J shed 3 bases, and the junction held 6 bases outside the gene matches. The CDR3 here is CASSSDRGGYTEAFF. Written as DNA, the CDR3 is TGTGCCAGCAGTTCCGACAGGGGGGGATACACTGAAGCTTTCTTT.

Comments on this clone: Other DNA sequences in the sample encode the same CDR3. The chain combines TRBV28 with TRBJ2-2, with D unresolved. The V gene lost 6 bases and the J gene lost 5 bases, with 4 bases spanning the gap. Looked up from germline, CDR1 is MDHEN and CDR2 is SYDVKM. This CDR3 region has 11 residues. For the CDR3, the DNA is TGTGCCAGCAGCTCGACCGGGGAGCTGTTTTTT. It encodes CASSSTGELFF. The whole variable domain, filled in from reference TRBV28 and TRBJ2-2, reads DVKVTQSSRYLVKRTGEKVFLECVQDMDHENMFWYRQDPGLGLRLIYFSYDVKMKEKGDIPEGYSVSREKKERFSLILESASTNQTSMYLCASSSTGELFFGEGSRLTVL.

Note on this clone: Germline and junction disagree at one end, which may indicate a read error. CDR3 sequence (DNA): TGTGCCAGTAGTATAGATCTCTGGCTAGCCTGGAACTTC. Its translation is CASSIDLWLAWNF. This chain joins TRBV19 and TRBJ1-2; D call uncertain. Germline V gives CDR1 LNHDA, CDR2 SQIVND (reference sequence). CDR3 size: 13 residues.

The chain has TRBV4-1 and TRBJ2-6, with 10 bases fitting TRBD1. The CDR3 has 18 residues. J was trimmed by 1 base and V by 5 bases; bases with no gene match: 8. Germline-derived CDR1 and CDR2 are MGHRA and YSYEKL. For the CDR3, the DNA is TGCGCCAGCAGCAAGGGACAGGGGCCGACTTCTGGGGCCAACGTCCTGACTTTC. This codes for CASSKGQGPTSGANVLTF.

The CDR3: CASSLTGESNQPQHF. CDR3 DNA: TGTGCCAGCAGTCTGACAGGGGAAAGCAATCAGCCCCAGCATTTT. The V gene is TRBV28, the J gene TRBJ1-5; 8 bases match TRBD1. Germline CDR1 and CDR2: MDHEN and SYDVKM. With V trimmed by 5 bases and J by 1 base, 4 bases remained unmatched. The CDR3 runs to 15 residues.

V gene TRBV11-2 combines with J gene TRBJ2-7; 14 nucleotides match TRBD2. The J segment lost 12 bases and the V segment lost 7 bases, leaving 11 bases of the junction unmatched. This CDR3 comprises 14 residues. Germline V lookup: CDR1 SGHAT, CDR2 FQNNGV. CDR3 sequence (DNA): TGTGCCAGCAAGCGGACTAGCGGGGGGTTTCTTGGGTACTTC. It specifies CASKRTSGGFLGYF.

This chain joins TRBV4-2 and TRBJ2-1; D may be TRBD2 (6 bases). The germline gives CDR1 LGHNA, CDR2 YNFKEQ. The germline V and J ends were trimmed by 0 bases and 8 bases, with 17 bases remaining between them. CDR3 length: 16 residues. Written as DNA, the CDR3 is TGTGCCAGCAGCCAAGAAGGGAGACTAGATTCCGATGAGCAGTTCTTC. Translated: CASSQEGRLDSDEQFF.